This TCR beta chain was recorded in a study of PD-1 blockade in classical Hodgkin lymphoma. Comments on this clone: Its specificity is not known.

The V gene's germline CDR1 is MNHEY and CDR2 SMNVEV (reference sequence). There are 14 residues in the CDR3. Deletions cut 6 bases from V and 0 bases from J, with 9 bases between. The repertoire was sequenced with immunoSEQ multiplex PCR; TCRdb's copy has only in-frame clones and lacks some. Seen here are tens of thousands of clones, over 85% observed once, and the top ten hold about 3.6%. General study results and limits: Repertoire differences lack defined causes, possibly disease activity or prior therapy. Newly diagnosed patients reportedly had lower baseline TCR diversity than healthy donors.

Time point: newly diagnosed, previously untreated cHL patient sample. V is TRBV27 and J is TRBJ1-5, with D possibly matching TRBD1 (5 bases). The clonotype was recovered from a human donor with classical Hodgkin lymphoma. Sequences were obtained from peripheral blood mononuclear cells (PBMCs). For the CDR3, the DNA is TGTGCCAGCAGCACCGGGGGTAGCAATCAGCCCCAGCATTTT. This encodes CASSTGGSNQPQHF.